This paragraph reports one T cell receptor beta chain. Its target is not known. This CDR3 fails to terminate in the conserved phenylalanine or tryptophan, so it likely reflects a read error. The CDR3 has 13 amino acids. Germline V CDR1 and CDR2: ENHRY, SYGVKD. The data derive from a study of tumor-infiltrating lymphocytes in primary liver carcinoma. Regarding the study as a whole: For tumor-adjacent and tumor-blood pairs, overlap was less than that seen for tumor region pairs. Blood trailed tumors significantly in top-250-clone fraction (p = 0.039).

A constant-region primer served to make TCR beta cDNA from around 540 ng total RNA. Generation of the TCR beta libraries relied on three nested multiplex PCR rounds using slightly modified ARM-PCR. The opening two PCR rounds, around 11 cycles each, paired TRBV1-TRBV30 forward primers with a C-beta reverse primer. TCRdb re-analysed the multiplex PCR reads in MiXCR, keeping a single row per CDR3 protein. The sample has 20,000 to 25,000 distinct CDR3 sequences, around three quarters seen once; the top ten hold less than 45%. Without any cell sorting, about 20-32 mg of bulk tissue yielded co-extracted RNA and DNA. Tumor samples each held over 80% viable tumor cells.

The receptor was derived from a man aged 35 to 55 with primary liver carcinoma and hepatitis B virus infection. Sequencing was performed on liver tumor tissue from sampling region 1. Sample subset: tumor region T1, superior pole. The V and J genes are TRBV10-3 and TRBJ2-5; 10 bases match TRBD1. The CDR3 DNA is TGTACCATCAGTGACAGGGGGCGTGAGACCCAGTACTAC. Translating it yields CTISDRGRETQYY.